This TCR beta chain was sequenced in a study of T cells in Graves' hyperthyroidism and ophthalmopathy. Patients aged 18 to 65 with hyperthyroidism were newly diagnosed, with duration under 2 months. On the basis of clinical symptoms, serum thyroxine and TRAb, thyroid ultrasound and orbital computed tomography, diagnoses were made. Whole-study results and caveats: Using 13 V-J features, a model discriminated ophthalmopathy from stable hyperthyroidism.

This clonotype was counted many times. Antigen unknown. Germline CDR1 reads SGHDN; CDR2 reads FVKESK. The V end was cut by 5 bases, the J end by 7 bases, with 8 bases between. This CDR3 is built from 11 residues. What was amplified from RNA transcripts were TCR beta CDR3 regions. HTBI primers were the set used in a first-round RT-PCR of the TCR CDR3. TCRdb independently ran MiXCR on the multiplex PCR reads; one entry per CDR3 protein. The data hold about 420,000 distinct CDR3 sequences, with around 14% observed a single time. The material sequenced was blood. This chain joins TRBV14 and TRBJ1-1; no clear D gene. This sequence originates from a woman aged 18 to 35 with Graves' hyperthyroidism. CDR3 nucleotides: TGTGCCAGCAGCAAACGGAGTGAAGCTTTCTTT. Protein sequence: CASSKRSEAFF.